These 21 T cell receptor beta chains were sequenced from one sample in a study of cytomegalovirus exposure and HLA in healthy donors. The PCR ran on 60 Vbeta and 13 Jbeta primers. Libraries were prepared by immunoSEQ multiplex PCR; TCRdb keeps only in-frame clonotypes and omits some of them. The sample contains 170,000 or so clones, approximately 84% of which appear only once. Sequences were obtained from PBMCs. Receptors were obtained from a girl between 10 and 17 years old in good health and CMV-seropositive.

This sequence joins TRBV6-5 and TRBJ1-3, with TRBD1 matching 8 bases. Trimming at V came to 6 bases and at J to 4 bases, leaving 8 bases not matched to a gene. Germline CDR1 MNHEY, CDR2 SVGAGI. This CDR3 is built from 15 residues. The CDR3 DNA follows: TGTGCCAGCAGACCCGACAGGGGAAAAGGAAACACCATATATTTT. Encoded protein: CASRPDRGKGNTIYF.

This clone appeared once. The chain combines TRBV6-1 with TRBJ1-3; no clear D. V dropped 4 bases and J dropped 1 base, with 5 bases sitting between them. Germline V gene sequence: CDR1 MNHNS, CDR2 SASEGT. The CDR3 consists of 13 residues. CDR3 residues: CASSGRSGNTIYF. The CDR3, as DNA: TGTGCCAGCAGTGGTCGTTCTGGAAACACCATATATTTT.

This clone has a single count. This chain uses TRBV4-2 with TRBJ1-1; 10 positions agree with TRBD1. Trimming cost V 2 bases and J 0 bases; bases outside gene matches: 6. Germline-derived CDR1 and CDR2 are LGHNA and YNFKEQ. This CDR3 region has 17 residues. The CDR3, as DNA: TGTGCCAGCAGCCAACCCGGGGACAGGGGCATGAACACTGAAGCTTTCTTT. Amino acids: CASSQPGDRGMNTEAFF.

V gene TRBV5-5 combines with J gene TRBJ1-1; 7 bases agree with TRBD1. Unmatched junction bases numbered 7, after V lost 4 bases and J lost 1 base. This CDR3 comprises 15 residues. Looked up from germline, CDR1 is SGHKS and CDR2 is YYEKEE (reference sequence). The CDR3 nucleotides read TGTGCCAGCAGCCCGTGGACAGGAGAGAACACTGAAGCTTTCTTT. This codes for CASSPWTGENTEAFF.

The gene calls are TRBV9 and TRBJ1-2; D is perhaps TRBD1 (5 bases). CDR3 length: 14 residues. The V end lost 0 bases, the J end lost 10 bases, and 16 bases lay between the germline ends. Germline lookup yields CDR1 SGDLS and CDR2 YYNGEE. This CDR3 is CASSVATGGVFYTF. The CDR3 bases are TGTGCCAGCAGCGTAGCTACGGGGGGGGTTTTCTACACCTTC.

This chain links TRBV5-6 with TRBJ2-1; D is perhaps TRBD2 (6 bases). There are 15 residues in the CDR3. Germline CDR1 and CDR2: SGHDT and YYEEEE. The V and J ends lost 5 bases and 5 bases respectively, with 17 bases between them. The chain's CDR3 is CASSFGGMGNNEQFF. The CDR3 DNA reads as TGTGCCAGCAGTTTCGGGGGTATGGGGAACAATGAGCAGTTCTTC.

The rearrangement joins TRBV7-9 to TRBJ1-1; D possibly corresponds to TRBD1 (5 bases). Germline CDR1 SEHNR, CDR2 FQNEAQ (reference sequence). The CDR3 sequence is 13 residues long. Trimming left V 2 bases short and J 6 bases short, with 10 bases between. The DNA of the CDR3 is TGTGCCAGCAGCTTAAAGGACACCTCTGAAGCTTTCTTT. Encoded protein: CASSLKDTSEAFF. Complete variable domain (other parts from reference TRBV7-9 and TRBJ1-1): DTGVSQNPRHKITKRGQNVTFRCDPISEHNRLYWYRQTLGQGPEFLTYFQNEAQLEKSRLLSDRFSAERPKGSFSTLEIQRTEQGDSAMYLCASSLKDTSEAFFGQGTRLTVV.

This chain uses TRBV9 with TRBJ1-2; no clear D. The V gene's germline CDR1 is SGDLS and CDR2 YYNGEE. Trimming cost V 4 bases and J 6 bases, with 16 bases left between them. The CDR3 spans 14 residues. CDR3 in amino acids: CASSPSTIRDGYTF. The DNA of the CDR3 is TGTGCCAGCAGCCCTTCAACTATTCGGGATGGCTACACCTTC.

This CDR3 reads CASSRGDEQFF. CDR3 coding DNA: TGTGCCAGCAGCCGGGGAGATGAGCAGTTCTTC. The chain combines TRBV7-9 with TRBJ2-1; the D gene is possibly TRBD2 (5 bases). The CDR3 runs to 11 residues. V was pared by 5 bases and J by 8 bases, with 7 bases between. Germline V gene lookup returns CDR1 SEHNR and CDR2 FQNEAQ (reference sequence).

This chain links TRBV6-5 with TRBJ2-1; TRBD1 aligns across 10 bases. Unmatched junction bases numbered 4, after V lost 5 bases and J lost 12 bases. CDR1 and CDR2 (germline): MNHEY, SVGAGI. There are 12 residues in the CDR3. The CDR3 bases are TGTGCCAGCAGTCGGGACAGGGGAGGGCAGTTCTTC. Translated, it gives CASSRDRGGQFF.

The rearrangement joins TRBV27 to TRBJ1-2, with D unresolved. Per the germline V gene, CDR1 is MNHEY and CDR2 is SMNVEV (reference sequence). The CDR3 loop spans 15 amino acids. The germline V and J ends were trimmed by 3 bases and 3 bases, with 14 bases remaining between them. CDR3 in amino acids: CASSFVREADYGYTF. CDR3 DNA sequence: TGTGCCAGCAGTTTTGTTAGGGAGGCCGACTATGGCTACACCTTC.

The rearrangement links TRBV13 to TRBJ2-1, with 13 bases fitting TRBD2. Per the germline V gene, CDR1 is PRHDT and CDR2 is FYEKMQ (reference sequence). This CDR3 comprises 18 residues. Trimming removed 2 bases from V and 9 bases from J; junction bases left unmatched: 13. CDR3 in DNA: TGTGCCAGCAGCTTACCAACTCCGGGACTAGCGGGGTGGGGTGAGCAGTTCTTC. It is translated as CASSLPTPGLAGWGEQFF.

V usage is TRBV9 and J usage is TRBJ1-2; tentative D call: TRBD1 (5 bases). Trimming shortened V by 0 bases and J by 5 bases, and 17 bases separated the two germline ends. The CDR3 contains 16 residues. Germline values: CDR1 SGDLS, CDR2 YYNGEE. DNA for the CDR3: TGTGCCAGCAGCGTAGAAGCAGGGCCAGATTATTATGGCTACACCTTC. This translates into CASSVEAGPDYYGYTF.

The CDR3 region is CASSPHRGLDNEQFF. CDR3 nucleotides: TGTGCCAGCAGTCCCCACAGGGGCTTGGACAATGAGCAGTTCTTC. V gene TRBV27 combines with J gene TRBJ2-1; 7 bases are shared with TRBD1. This CDR3 comprises 15 residues. The V gene's germline CDR1 is MNHEY and CDR2 SMNVEV (reference sequence). After removal of 5 bases from V and 5 bases from J, the junction contained 9 bases not matched to a gene.

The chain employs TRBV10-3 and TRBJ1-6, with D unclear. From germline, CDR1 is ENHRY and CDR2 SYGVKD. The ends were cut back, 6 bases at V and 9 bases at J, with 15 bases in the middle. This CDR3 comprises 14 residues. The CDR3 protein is CAIRIEVGGSPLHF. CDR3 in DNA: TGTGCCATCAGGATCGAGGTCGGTGGTTCACCCCTCCACTTT.

The CDR3: CASISQGYTGELFF. CDR3 in DNA: TGTGCCAGTATTAGCCAGGGGTATACCGGGGAGCTGTTTTTT. The chain employs TRBV19 and TRBJ2-2; possibly TRBD1 for D (6 bases). The CDR3 runs to 14 residues. Between the trimmed V and J ends, which lost 7 bases and 5 bases, there was a span of 14 bases. Germline lookup yields CDR1 LNHDA and CDR2 SQIVND (reference sequence).

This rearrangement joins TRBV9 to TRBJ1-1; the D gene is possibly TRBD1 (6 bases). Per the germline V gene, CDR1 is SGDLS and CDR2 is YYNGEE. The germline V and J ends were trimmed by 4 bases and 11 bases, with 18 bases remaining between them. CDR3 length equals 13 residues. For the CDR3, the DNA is TGTGCCAGCAGCCCTTTCGAGGGCCAGGGGGCTTTCTTT. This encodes CASSPFEGQGAFF.

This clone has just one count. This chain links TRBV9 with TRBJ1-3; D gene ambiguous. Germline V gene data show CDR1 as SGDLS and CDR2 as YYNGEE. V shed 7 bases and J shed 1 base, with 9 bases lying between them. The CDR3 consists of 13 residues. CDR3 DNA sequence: TGTGCCAGCTCAGGACTATCTGGAAACACCATATATTTT. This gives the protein CASSGLSGNTIYF.

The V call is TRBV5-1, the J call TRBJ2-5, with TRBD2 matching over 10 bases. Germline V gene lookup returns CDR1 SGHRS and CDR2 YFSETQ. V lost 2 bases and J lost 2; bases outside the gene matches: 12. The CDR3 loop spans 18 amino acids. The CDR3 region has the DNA TGCGCCAGCAGCTTCCTCCATAGCGGGGGGATCCTTCAAGAGACCCAGTACTTC. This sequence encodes CASSFLHSGGILQETQYF.

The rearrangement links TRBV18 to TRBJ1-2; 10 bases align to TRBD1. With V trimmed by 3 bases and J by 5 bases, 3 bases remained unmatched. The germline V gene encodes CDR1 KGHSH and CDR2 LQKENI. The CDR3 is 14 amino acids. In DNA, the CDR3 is TGTGCCAGCTCACCTGTGGGACAGGGGTATGGCTACACCTTC. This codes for CASSPVGQGYGYTF.

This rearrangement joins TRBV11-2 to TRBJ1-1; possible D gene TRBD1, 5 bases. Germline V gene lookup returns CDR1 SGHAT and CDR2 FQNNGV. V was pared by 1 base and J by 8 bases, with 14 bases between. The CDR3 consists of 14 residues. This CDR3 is CASSLVLGGTEAFF. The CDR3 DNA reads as TGTGCCAGCAGCTTAGTCCTGGGGGGGACGGAAGCTTTCTTT.